This record covers a single T cell receptor beta chain. No antigen is known for it. The data were taken from a study of cytomegalovirus exposure and HLA in healthy donors. The wider study: A later analysis reported the approximately 120 validation repertoires used the same platform as the 550 to 700 first-cohort repertoires.

Sequencing was performed with immunoSEQ multiplex PCR; in TCRdb, only in-frame clones are kept and a portion is missing. The sample holds some 65,000 clones, 95% to 97% seen once. With 2 bases clipped from V and 4 bases from J, the junction kept 10 bases outside the gene matches. CDR1 SEHNR and CDR2 FQNEAQ come from the germline V gene (reference sequence). This CDR3 region has 16 residues. Findings of the study overall: Listed as cytomegalovirus-associated were roughly 180 TCR beta chains. TCR clusters originating in the first cohort tended to co-occur in the 120 validation repertoires, according to a later analysis. The classifier, whose performance was assessed in both the original and validation cohorts, reportedly diagnosed cytomegalovirus status with high specificity and sensitivity.

The V gene is TRBV7-9, the J gene TRBJ2-5, with TRBD2 identical over 7 bases. The specimen was PBMCs. This receptor was taken from a young man in good health and CMV-seronegative. In DNA, the CDR3 is TGTGCCAGCAGCTTAAGCCGGGGAGGGGAATCAGAGACCCAGTACTTC. As protein: CASSLSRGGESETQYF.